A selection of T cell receptor beta chains follows, all from one sample in a study of shared clonotypes between healthy human individuals. Here immunoSEQ multiplex PCR was the method, and the copy in TCRdb shows in-frame clones only, minus some. The sample contains around 2.5 million clones, more than 85% of which appear only once. The sequencing input was naive CD4+ T cells from PBMCs. These receptors all stem from a man between 18 and 35 years old in good health. Some clones in this sample may be carry-over from other donors' samples. The CDR3 runs from the conserved cysteine through the conserved F or W. Fields, in order: J gene, V gene, D gene, CDR3 length, clone size, CDR3 DNA, CDR3 protein. The D gene is left open where the match is weak. Clone sizes are given selectively: once, few, many, or a class where the clone is expanded.

>TRBJ2-1|TRBV5-1|NA|13|NA
TGCGCCAGCAGCTTGCGATCCGACAATGAGCAGTTCTTC
CASSLRSDNEQFF
>TRBJ1-4|TRBV6-5|NA|14|NA
TGTGCCAGCAGTTACGGCAGACCTAATGAAAAACTGTTTTTT
CASSYGRPNEKLFF
>TRBJ2-7|TRBV6-5|TRBD2|14|NA
TGTGCCAGCAGTTACGTAGCGGGAGAGGTTTGGCAGTACTTC
CASSYVAGEVWQYF
>TRBJ2-3|TRBV9|NA|13|NA
TGTGCCAGCAGCGTGGGGCAGACAGATACGCAGTATTTT
CASSVGQTDTQYF
>TRBJ2-3|TRBV5-1|TRBD2|16|NA
TGCGCCAGCAGCCACGGACTAGCGGACGGCACAGATACGCAGTATTTT
CASSHGLADGTDTQYF
>TRBJ2-1|TRBV7-2|NA|19|NA
TGTGCCAGCAGCTTAACGGGCGGGATCCAAGTGAGCTCCTACAATGAGCAGTTCTTC
CASSLTGGIQVSSYNEQFF
>TRBJ2-7|TRBV15|NA|11|NA
TGTGCCACCAGCAGATGGGGCGAGCAGTACTTC
CATSRWGEQYF
>TRBJ1-2|TRBV18|NA|13|NA
TGTGCCAGCTCACAGGGGAGAGACTATGGCTACACCTTC
CASSQGRDYGYTF
>TRBJ2-7|TRBV4-1|TRBD1|15|NA
TGCGCCAGCAGCCAACCGGGACAGGCGACCTACGAGCAGTACTTC
CASSQPGQATYEQYF
>TRBJ2-5|TRBV4-1|NA|16|NA
TGCGCCAGCAGCCCCCCCTCGGGCGAGAACCAAGAGACCCAGTACTTC
CASSPPSGENQETQYF
>TRBJ2-1|TRBV29-1|NA|13|NA
TGCAGCGTTGAGTCAGGGTGGTACAATGAGCAGTTCTTC
CSVESGWYNEQFF
>TRBJ2-3|TRBV5-1|TRBD2|18|NA
TGCGCCAGCAGCCCCAGACTAGCGGGAGGGCCTGGCACAGATACGCAGTATTTT
CASSPRLAGGPGTDTQYF
>TRBJ2-5|TRBV7-3|NA|15|NA
TGTGCCAGCAGCTTGGCGTCAGGGGGGATAGAGACCCAGTACTTC
CASSLASGGIETQYF
>TRBJ2-3|TRBV7-9|NA|15|few
TGTGCCAGCAGCTTAAGTCCGGGGGGCGCAGATACGCAGTATTTT
CASSLSPGGADTQYF
>TRBJ1-2|TRBV2|NA|13|few
TGTGCCAGCAGTGGAGGGACCCGCGCTGGCTACACCTTC
CASSGGTRAGYTF
>TRBJ1-1|TRBV9|TRBD1|15|once
TGTGCCAGCAGCGTAGAAGGGACAGGGTACACTGAAGCTTTCTTT
CASSVEGTGYTEAFF
>TRBJ1-1|TRBV2|NA|15|NA
TGTGCCAGCAGGCGGGACACCCCTATGAACACTGAAGCTTTCTTT
CASRRDTPMNTEAFF
>TRBJ2-1|TRBV27|NA|16|NA
TGTGCCAGCAGTTTAGGATGGGAGAGGGGTTACAATGAGCAGTTCTTC
CASSLGWERGYNEQFF
>TRBJ1-1|TRBV29-1|NA|14|NA
TGCAGCGTGGAAATGCAGGTGGTTACCACTGAAGCTTTCTTT
CSVEMQVVTTEAFF
>TRBJ2-5|TRBV5-4|NA|13|NA
TGTGCCAGCAGCTTGGAACAGGTGGGGACCCAGTACTTC
CASSLEQVGTQYF
>TRBJ2-7|TRBV6-6|NA|13|NA
TGTGCCAGCAGTTACCGTGGCAGCTACGAGCAGTACTTC
CASSYRGSYEQYF
>TRBJ1-1|TRBV29-1|TRBD1|14|NA
TGCAGCTTCTTGGACAGGGAACCGAACACTGAAGCTTTCTTT
CSFLDREPNTEAFF
>TRBJ2-3|TRBV6-6|NA|16|NA
TGTGCCAGCACCCAGGTTGGGGGAAGGAGCACAGATACGCAGTATTTT
CASTQVGGRSTDTQYF
>TRBJ1-1|TRBV15|NA|14|NA
TGTGCCACCAGCAGAGACCGGGGACGGGCTGAAGCTTTCTTT
CATSRDRGRAEAFF
>TRBJ2-5|TRBV7-9|NA|14|NA
TGTGCCAGCAGCTTAAGCGGAGGGCAAGAGACCCAGTACTTC
CASSLSGGQETQYF
>TRBJ2-2|TRBV5-1|NA|15|NA
TGCGCCAGCAGCACCCCGATTAGCCCAAACGGGGAGCTGTTTTTT
CASSTPISPNGELFF
>TRBJ1-3|TRBV5-4|NA|16|once
TGTGCCAGCAGCGTCGGACAGACCGTCTCTGGAAACACCATATATTTT
CASSVGQTVSGNTIYF
>TRBJ2-1|TRBV18|TRBD2|16|once
TGTGCCAGCTCAACTATTAGCGGGAAGGCTGGAAATGAGCAGTTCTTC
CASSTISGKAGNEQFF
>TRBJ2-7|TRBV28|TRBD2|15|NA
TGTGCCAGCAGTTTATCCAGCGGGAGGGCCTACGAGCAGTACTTC
CASSLSSGRAYEQYF
>TRBJ2-3|TRBV5-4|NA|13|NA
TGTGCCAGCAGCCCGGAGCGTACAGATACGCAGTATTTT
CASSPERTDTQYF
>TRBJ2-1|TRBV5-8|TRBD1|19|NA
TGTGCCAGCAGCAGGACAGGGGGGACAGGACTGCTCTCCTACAATGAGCAGTTCTTC
CASSRTGGTGLLSYNEQFF
>TRBJ2-2|TRBV28|TRBD1|15|NA
TGTGCCAGCAGTTCGACCGGGACAGGGAACGGGGAGCTGTTTTTT
CASSSTGTGNGELFF
>TRBJ2-5|TRBV18|NA|13|NA
TGTGCCAGCTCACCCATCAGTGGGGAGACCCAGTACTTC
CASSPISGETQYF
>TRBJ2-4|TRBV11-2|NA|17|NA
TGTGCCAGCAGCGCCTTGGGCCAGGGTAAAGCCAAAAACATTCAGTACTTC
CASSALGQGKAKNIQYF
>TRBJ2-7|TRBV19|TRBD2|14|NA
TGTGCCAGTAGTAGTCGGGAGCGTAGCGGGGTGCAGTACTTC
CASSSRERSGVQYF
>TRBJ2-7|TRBV9|NA|13|NA
TGTGCCAGCAGCGGGACAGCCACGTCAGAGCAGTACTTC
CASSGTATSEQYF
>TRBJ2-7|TRBV5-7|NA|16|NA
TGTGCCAGCAGCTTGGGTACGGGCGTAGGGACCTACGAGCAGTACTTC
CASSLGTGVGTYEQYF
>TRBJ1-5|TRBV4-1|NA|15|NA
TGCGCCAGCAGCCTGCATAAGATTAGCAATCAGCCCCAGCATTTT
CASSLHKISNQPQHF
>TRBJ1-3|TRBV14|NA|14|NA
TGTGCCAGCAGCCAGCTGAGCTCTGGAAACACCATATATTTT
CASSQLSSGNTIYF
>TRBJ1-3|TRBV9|NA|15|once
TGTGCCAGCAGCGTAGGAGTTTTCTCTGGAAACACCATATATTTT
CASSVGVFSGNTIYF
>TRBJ2-7|TRBV4-2|TRBD2|17|NA
TGTGCCAGCAGCCAAGATCTAGGACTAGCGGGAGACTACGAGCAGTACTTC
CASSQDLGLAGDYEQYF
>TRBJ2-1|TRBV9|NA|14|NA
TGTGCCAGCAGCCCAAAGACAGCCTACAATGAGCAGTTCTTC
CASSPKTAYNEQFF
>TRBJ2-6|TRBV6-4|NA|18|NA
TGTGCCAGCAACCAAAACCGGGCCTCCCACTCTGGGGCCAACGTCCTGACTTTC
CASNQNRASHSGANVLTF
>TRBJ2-2|TRBV7-9|TRBD1|16|NA
TGTGCCAGCAGCTTCGATGGGGACAGGGGCAACGGGGAGCTGTTTTTT
CASSFDGDRGNGELFF
>TRBJ1-2|TRBV6-5|NA|13|NA
TGTGCCAGCAGTTACTCTATGGTGGGGGGCTACACCTTC
CASSYSMVGGYTF
>TRBJ2-1|TRBV7-2|NA|11|NA
TGTGCCAGCAGCTTACGACGTGAGCAGTTCTTC
CASSLRREQFF
>TRBJ1-1|TRBV27|TRBD1|14|NA
TGTGCCAGCAGTTTAGTTAAGGGGGCGACTGAAGCTTTCTTT
CASSLVKGATEAFF
>TRBJ1-2|TRBV2|NA|15|NA
TGTGCCAGCAGTGAATTGAGACAGTCTCCGCGAGGCTACACCTTC
CASSELRQSPRGYTF
>TRBJ2-5|TRBV7-6|NA|15|NA
TGTGCCAGCAGCTTAGGGTTTCAGCCCCAAGAGACCCAGTACTTC
CASSLGFQPQETQYF
>TRBJ1-5|TRBV28|TRBD1|13|NA
TGTGCCAGCAGTCTGACAGGGAATCAGCCCCAGCATTTT
CASSLTGNQPQHF
>TRBJ1-1|TRBV5-4|NA|15|NA
TGTGCCAGCAGCTTGTCAGTGGGGGGGGAGCGTCGAGCTTTCTTT
CASSLSVGGERRAFF
>TRBJ2-2|TRBV11-2|TRBD2|17|NA
TGTGCCAGCAGCTTAATGCCGGGACTAGGAGTTCCCGGGGAGCTGTTTTTT
CASSLMPGLGVPGELFF
>TRBJ2-6|TRBV5-1|NA|19|NA
TGCGCCAGCAGCTTTCGGCTTACAGGGTCGGGCTCTGGGGCCAACGTCCTGACTTTC
CASSFRLTGSGSGANVLTF
>TRBJ2-1|TRBV11-3|TRBD2|15|NA
TGTGCCAGCAGCTTAGGAATAGCGGGAGATAATGAGCAGTTCTTC
CASSLGIAGDNEQFF
>TRBJ2-7|TRBV5-4|NA|15|NA
TGTGCCAGCAGCCCCAGGGGGGCAGGGACCTACGAGCAGTACTTC
CASSPRGAGTYEQYF